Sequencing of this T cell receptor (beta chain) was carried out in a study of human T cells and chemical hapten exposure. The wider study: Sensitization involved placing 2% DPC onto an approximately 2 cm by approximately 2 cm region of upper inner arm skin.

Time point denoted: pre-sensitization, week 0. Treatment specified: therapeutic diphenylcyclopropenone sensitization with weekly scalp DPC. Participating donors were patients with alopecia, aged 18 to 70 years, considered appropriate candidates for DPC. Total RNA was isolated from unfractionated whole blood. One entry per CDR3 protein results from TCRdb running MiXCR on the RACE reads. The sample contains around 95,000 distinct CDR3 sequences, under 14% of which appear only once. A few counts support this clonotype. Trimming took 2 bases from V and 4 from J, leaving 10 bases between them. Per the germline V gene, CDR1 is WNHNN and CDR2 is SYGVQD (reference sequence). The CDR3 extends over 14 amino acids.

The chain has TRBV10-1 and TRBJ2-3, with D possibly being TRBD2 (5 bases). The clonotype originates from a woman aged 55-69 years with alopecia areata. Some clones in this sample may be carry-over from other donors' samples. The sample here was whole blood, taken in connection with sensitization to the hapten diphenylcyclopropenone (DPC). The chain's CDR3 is CASSESGLSDTQYF. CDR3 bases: TGCGCCAGCAGTGAGAGCGGATTGTCAGATACGCAGTATTTT.